This section outlines one TCR beta chain sequence together with its context. The antigen is undetermined. TCRdb fed the reads into MiXCR, producing one record per CDR3 protein. The table records hundreds of thousands of distinct CDR3 sequences, 30% to 35% of them present only once. J gave up 9 bases and V 8 bases, and 23 bases lay outside the gene matches. Germline CDR1 reads MDHEN; CDR2 reads SYDVKM. The CDR3 is 17 residues long. This entry belongs to a study of T cell repertoires in cytomegalovirus infection. Study-wide results and limits: Ex vivo responses were dominated by HLA-C-restricted CMV-specific TCR beta clonotypes.

This chain uses TRBV28 with TRBJ2-7, with 9 bases that match TRBD2. The clonotype originates from a human donor in good health (CMV status not recorded). Some clones in this sample may be carry-over from other donors' samples. Sequences were derived from cultured PBMCs, sampled from culture after CMV antigen stimulation. This CDR3 is CASVGPGWAASGTGQYF. Here the CDR3 DNA reads TGTGCCAGCGTCGGCCCCGGTTGGGCGGCTAGCGGGACGGGGCAGTACTTC.